A single sample is the source of the 21 T cell receptor beta chains below, sequenced in a study of OX40 agonist ivuxolimab in advanced cancers. Measured with immunoSEQ multiplex PCR; TCRdb has only the in-frame clones, and not every one. The sample includes 75,000 to 80,000 clones, around 83% seen only once; the top ten take about 0.73%. This specimen consisted of CD4+ or CD8+ T cells sorted from blood, obtained in a trial of the OX40 agonist ivuxolimab. The receptors originated from an adult with an advanced solid tumor such as melanoma, head and neck, liver or kidney cancer.

V and J are TRBV2 and TRBJ1-1, with a tentative D call TRBD1 (5 bases). This CDR3 region has 11 residues. Per the germline V gene, CDR1 is SNHLY and CDR2 is FYNNEI. V was trimmed by 5 bases and J by 10 bases, leaving 11 bases between them. CDR3 in amino acids: CASSLRGRAFF. The CDR3 nucleotides are TGTGCCAGCAGTCTCCGGGGGAGAGCTTTCTTT.

The chain carries TRBV11-3 and TRBJ2-1, with 14 bases matching TRBD2. The CDR3 has 18 amino acids. The V gene's germline CDR1 is SGHNT and CDR2 YENEEA. After removal of 5 bases from V and 0 bases from J, the junction contained 6 bases not matched to a gene. The CDR3 spells CASSPRTSGRSSYNEQFF. CDR3 nucleotide sequence: TGTGCCAGCAGCCCTCGGACTAGCGGGAGGAGCTCCTACAATGAGCAGTTCTTC.

J is TRBJ2-7 and V is TRBV19, with a weak D call TRBD1 (5 bases). This CDR3 contains 15 residues. V lost 3 bases to trimming and J lost 5 bases, with 17 bases between them. Germline V CDR1 and CDR2: LNHDA, SQIVND (reference sequence). DNA for the CDR3: TGTGCCAGTAGTATCTCTCAGAGACAGCTGAACGAGCAGTACTTC. Translation gives CASSISQRQLNEQYF.

The V and J genes are TRBV19 and TRBJ2-7; 9 bases are a match to TRBD1. Per germline, CDR1 LNHDA and CDR2 SQIVND (reference sequence). The CDR3 extends over 14 amino acids. With V trimmed by 6 bases and J by 3 bases, 6 bases remained unmatched. The chain's CDR3 is CASSVRQGVYEQYF. CDR3 DNA: TGTGCCAGTAGCGTGAGACAGGGGGTCTACGAGCAGTACTTC.

V usage is TRBV7-3 and J usage is TRBJ1-2, with D tentatively TRBD1 (5 bases). There are 13 residues in the CDR3. Trimming took 6 bases from V and 6 from J, leaving 14 bases between them. Germline V gene data show CDR1 as SGHTA and CDR2 as FQGTGA. CDR3 nucleotides: TGTGCCAGCAGTCCGGGGCCTGGGAATGGCTACACCTTC. This gives the protein CASSPGPGNGYTF.

The gene calls are TRBV9 and TRBJ1-3, with D unresolved. The CDR3 is 14 residues long. Trimming left V 0 bases short and J 2 bases short, with 6 bases between. CDR1 and CDR2 from the germline V gene are SGDLS and YYNGEE. CDR3 DNA sequence: TGTGCCAGCAGCGTAGGAGGGCCTGGAAACACCATATATTTT. Residues: CASSVGGPGNTIYF.

The chain carries TRBV5-6 and TRBJ2-7; TRBD2 matches 7 bases. V was clipped by 4 bases and J by 3 bases; unmatched bases: 7. The CDR3 extends over 14 amino acids. CDR1 SGHDT and CDR2 YYEEEE come from the germline V gene. The CDR3 is CASSLLAVDYEQYF. The CDR3 DNA reads as TGTGCCAGCAGCCTCCTAGCGGTCGACTACGAGCAGTACTTC.

J is TRBJ2-3 and V is TRBV7-7, with TRBD1 identical over 9 bases. The germline V gene has CDR1 SSHAT and CDR2 FNYEAQ (reference sequence). There are 14 residues in the CDR3. V was pared by 5 bases and J by 5 bases, with 5 bases of the junction left unmatched. The CDR3 spells CASSKTGGGDTQYF. The CDR3 region has the DNA TGTGCCAGCAGCAAGACAGGGGGAGGAGATACGCAGTATTTT.

The chain carries TRBV4-1 and TRBJ2-2; 9 bases are shared with TRBD2. V dropped 4 bases and J dropped 7; count of bases not matched to a gene: 13. In germline, CDR1 is MGHRA, CDR2 YSYEKL. CDR3 size: 17 residues. CDR3 in DNA: TGCGCCAGCAGCCGTCTCAGCGGGGGGACGTCGATCGGGGAGCTGTTTTTT. This translates into CASSRLSGGTSIGELFF.

This chain connects TRBV2 to TRBJ2-2, with D possibly being TRBD1 (6 bases). Trimming cost V 9 bases and J 2 bases, with 16 bases left between them. CDR3 length: 15 amino acids. Germline CDR1 reads SNHLY; CDR2 reads FYNNEI. The CDR3 nucleotides read TGTGCCAGGAGGTCAGGGGAAGATAACACCGGGGAGCTGTTTTTT. Translation gives CARRSGEDNTGELFF.

This clone was seen a few times. The chain carries TRBV19 and TRBJ2-5, with TRBD1 identical over 10 bases. Germline CDR1 LNHDA, CDR2 SQIVND (reference sequence). V lost 10 bases to trimming and J lost 2 bases; unmatched junction nucleotides: 16. The CDR3 length is 17 residues. For the CDR3, the DNA is TGTGCCACTACTCCCGGGACAGGGGTTATGGGGCAAGAGACCCAGTACTTC. The encoded protein is CATTPGTGVMGQETQYF.

This clone occurred many times. The chain joins TRBV2 to TRBJ2-3, with 9 bases identical to TRBD1. V lost 5 bases, J lost 0 bases, and 6 bases stayed unmatched. The CDR3 is 16 amino acids. Germline-derived CDR1 and CDR2 are SNHLY and FYNNEI. CDR3 sequence (DNA): TGTGCCAGCAGTCTCATCGGGACAGGGAGCACAGATACGCAGTATTTT. Encoded protein: CASSLIGTGSTDTQYF.

The chain has TRBV5-8 and TRBJ2-7, with D perhaps given as TRBD1 or TRBD2 (5 bases each). The germline V gene encodes CDR1 SGHTS and CDR2 YDEGEE. Trimming took 1 base from V and 6 from J, leaving 11 bases between them. The CDR3 has 13 amino acids. CDR3 sequence reads: CASSLFRAGEQYF. Written as DNA, the CDR3 is TGTGCCAGCAGCTTGTTCAGGGCGGGCGAGCAGTACTTC.

The gene calls are TRBV19 and TRBJ1-2; D remains unclear. V lost 8 bases and J lost 7, with 23 bases in between. The germline CDR1 and CDR2 sequences are LNHDA and SQIVND (reference sequence). This CDR3 region has 15 residues. DNA of the CDR3: TGTGCCAGTGGCGGGGTTAGGGAAGTTCATGTTGGCTACACCTTC. Its protein is CASGGVREVHVGYTF.

This sequence joins TRBV9 and TRBJ2-2; D may be TRBD1 or TRBD2 (5 bases each). The V and J ends lost 0 bases and 2 bases respectively, with 8 bases between them. The CDR3 is 15 residues long. Germline V gene sequence: CDR1 SGDLS, CDR2 YYNGEE. CDR3 in DNA: TGTGCCAGCAGCGTAGGTGGGACCAACACCGGGGAGCTGTTTTTT. This sequence encodes CASSVGGTNTGELFF.

The chain couples TRBV7-2 to TRBJ2-5; D is perhaps TRBD1 (6 bases). Germline V gives CDR1 SGHTA, CDR2 FQGNSA. This CDR3 has 12 residues. V was cut by 3 bases and J by 9 bases, with 11 bases left in between. In DNA form, the CDR3 reads TGTGCCAGCAGCTTGGACAGTGAGGCCCAGTACTTC. This sequence encodes CASSLDSEAQYF.

This clone came up a few times. The chain links TRBV15 to TRBJ2-1, with D tentatively TRBD1 (5 bases). The length of the CDR3 is 15 residues. The V gene's germline CDR1 is LNHNV and CDR2 YYDKDF (reference sequence). V was clipped by 0 bases and J by 0 bases, with 6 bases between them. This CDR3 is CATSRDRASYNEQFF. CDR3 in DNA: TGTGCCACCAGCAGAGACAGGGCCTCCTACAATGAGCAGTTCTTC.

The chain joins TRBV7-9 to TRBJ2-5; D is unresolved. V lost 5 bases and J 5 bases, leaving 12 bases between the germline ends. This CDR3 has 13 amino acids. The germline V gene has CDR1 SEHNR and CDR2 FQNEAQ (reference sequence). CDR3 sequence: CASSPAARETQYF. As DNA, the CDR3 is TGTGCCAGCAGCCCCGCGGCAAGGGAGACCCAGTACTTC.

The V call is TRBV19, the J call TRBJ2-7, with D hard to call. Between the trimmed V and J ends, which lost 6 bases and 3 bases, there was a span of 9 bases. CDR3 length equals 12 residues. The V gene's germline CDR1 is LNHDA and CDR2 SQIVND (reference sequence). The CDR3 loop reads CASRTDGYEQYF. The DNA for the CDR3 is TGTGCCAGTAGGACGGACGGCTACGAGCAGTACTTC.

CDR3 in amino acids: CASSSYRRGGELFF. As DNA, the CDR3 is TGTGCCAGCAGTTCCTACCGCCGAGGCGGGGAGCTGTTTTTT. The gene calls are TRBV28 and TRBJ2-2; the D is unclear. The germline gives CDR1 MDHEN, CDR2 SYDVKM. The CDR3 totals 14 residues. Trimming cost V 4 bases and J 7 bases, with 13 bases left between them.

The rearrangement joins TRBV19 to TRBJ2-7, with 10 bases fitting TRBD1. The germline gives CDR1 LNHDA, CDR2 SQIVND (reference sequence). The CDR3 has 15 amino acids. V was pared by 6 bases and J by 2 bases, with 7 bases of the junction left unmatched. The CDR3 bases are TGTGCCAGTAGCCGGGACAGGGGTTCGACCTACGAGCAGTACTTC. It is translated as CASSRDRGSTYEQYF.